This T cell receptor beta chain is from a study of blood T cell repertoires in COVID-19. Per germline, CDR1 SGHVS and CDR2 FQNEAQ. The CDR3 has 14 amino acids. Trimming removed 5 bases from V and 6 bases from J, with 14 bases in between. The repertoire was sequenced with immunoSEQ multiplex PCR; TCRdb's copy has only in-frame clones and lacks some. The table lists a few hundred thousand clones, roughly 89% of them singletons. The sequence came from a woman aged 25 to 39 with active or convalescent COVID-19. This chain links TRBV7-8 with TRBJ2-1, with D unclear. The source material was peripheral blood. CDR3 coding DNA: TGTGCCAGCAGCCCCCTACGCAGGTCCAATGAGCAGTTCTTC. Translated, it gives CASSPLRRSNEQFF.